This TCR beta chain was identified in a study of shared clonotypes between healthy human individuals. Regarding this clone: Antigen unknown.

Overall study findings and caveats: Relative to clonotypes present in all four donors, those not shared had lower generation probabilities.

Partitioning of CD4+ cells yielded a CD45RA+ naive subset and a CD45RA-negative memory subset. Some clones are missing from TCRdb's copy, which holds only in-frame ones; the method was immunoSEQ multiplex PCR. Here the sample spans 2 million to 2.5 million clones, roughly 96% being singletons. Germline V gives CDR1 SGHTA, CDR2 FQGNSA. The CDR3 length is 15 residues. The ends lost 4 bases at V and 3 bases at J; junction bases unmatched: 3. The clonotype was recovered from a man younger than 35 in good health. The sample consisted of naive CD4+ T cells sorted from blood. As to subset: CD45RA+ positively selected. The chain joins TRBV7-2 to TRBJ2-7, with TRBD2 identical over 13 bases. In DNA form, the CDR3 reads TGTGCCAGCAGCTACACTAGCGGGGGGGACTACGAGCAGTACTTC. Translating it yields CASSYTSGGDYEQYF.